At least ten counts were recorded for the clone carrying this T cell receptor beta chain. This sample was included in a study of T cell repertoires in cytomegalovirus infection. The CDR3 consists of 14 residues. Trimming removed 3 bases from V and 1 base from J, with 7 bases in between. TCRdb passed the reads through MiXCR, listing each CDR3 protein once. The sample consists of about 250,000 distinct CDR3 sequences, roughly 6.5% of them appearing once. The rearrangement joins TRBV12-3 or TRBV12-4 to TRBJ1-5; D is undetermined. Material for sequencing was PBMCs. The receptor was isolated from a human donor in good health (CMV status not recorded). Some clones in this sample may be carry-over from other donors' samples. The CDR3 region is CASSFGGSNQPQHF. CDR3 sequence (DNA): TGTGCCAGCAGTTTCGGCGGAAGCAATCAGCCCCAGCATTTT.